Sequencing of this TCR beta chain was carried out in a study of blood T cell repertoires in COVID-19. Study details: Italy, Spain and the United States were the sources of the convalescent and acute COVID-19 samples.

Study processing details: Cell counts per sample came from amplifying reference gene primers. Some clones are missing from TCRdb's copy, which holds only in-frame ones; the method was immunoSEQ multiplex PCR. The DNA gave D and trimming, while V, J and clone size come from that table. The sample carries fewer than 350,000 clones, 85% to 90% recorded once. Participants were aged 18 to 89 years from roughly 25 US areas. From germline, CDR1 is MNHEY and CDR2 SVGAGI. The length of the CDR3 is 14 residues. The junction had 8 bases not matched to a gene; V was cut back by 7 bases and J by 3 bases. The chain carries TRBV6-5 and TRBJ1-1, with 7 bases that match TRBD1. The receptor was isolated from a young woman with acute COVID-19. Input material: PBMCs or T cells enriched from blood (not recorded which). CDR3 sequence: CASTSGQEDTEAFF. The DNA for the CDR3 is TGTGCCAGCACCTCCGGACAGGAGGACACTGAAGCTTTCTTT.